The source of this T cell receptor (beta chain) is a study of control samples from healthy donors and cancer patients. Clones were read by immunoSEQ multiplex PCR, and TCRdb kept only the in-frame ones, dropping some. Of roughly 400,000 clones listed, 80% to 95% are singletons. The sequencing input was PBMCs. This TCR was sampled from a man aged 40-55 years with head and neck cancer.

The CDR3 region is CASRAGDRDSLYGYTF. CDR3 sequence (DNA): TGTGCCAGCAGGGCCGGGGACAGGGACAGCCTATATGGCTACACCTTC. The chain carries TRBV28 and TRBJ1-2; TRBD1 aligns across 9 bases. The CDR3 is 16 amino acids. Germline V gene sequence: CDR1 MDHEN, CDR2 SYDVKM. With V trimmed by 6 bases and J by 5 bases, 13 bases remained unmatched.